These T cell receptor beta chains were read from a single sample in a study of T cells in Graves' hyperthyroidism and ophthalmopathy. TCRdb re-called the multiplex PCR reads with MiXCR, one entry per CDR3 protein. The sample includes some 180,000 distinct CDR3 sequences, about a sixth of them seen just once. Input material: blood. The receptors originated from a woman between 50 and 59 years old with Graves' hyperthyroidism. The CDR3 runs from the conserved cysteine through the conserved F or W. The D gene is left open where the match is weak. Where a row states a size, it is once, few, many or the class of an expanded clone; other rows omit it.

CDR3aa: CASSPADFRRARETQYF
CDR3nt: TGCGCCAGCAGCCCCGCGGATTTTCGGAGAGCTCGGGAGACCCAGTACTTC
d_gene: .
abundance: .
j_gene: TRBJ2-5
v_gene: TRBV5-1

CDR3aa: CASSRHSGSYNEQFF
CDR3nt: TGTGCCAGCAGTCGTCACAGCGGCTCCTACAATGAGCAGTTCTTC
d_gene: .
abundance: .
j_gene: TRBJ2-1
v_gene: TRBV6-2/TRBV6-3

CDR3aa: CASSYESSGRSPYNEQFF
CDR3nt: TGTGCCAGCAGTTACGAGTCTAGCGGGAGGAGTCCCTACAATGAGCAGTTCTTC
d_gene: TRBD2
abundance: .
j_gene: TRBJ2-1
v_gene: TRBV6-2/TRBV6-3

CDR3aa: CASSSLHGGDSPLHF
CDR3nt: TGTGCCAGCAGCTCCTTACACGGGGGAGATTCACCCCTCCACTTT
d_gene: .
abundance: .
j_gene: TRBJ1-6
v_gene: TRBV11-2

CDR3aa: CASSPSQMVYGYTF
CDR3nt: TGTGCCAGCAGTCCCTCCCAAATGGTCTATGGCTACACCTTC
d_gene: .
abundance: many
j_gene: TRBJ1-2
v_gene: TRBV28

CDR3aa: CASSLAAYTGELFF
CDR3nt: TGTGCCAGCAGCTTAGCAGCTTACACCGGGGAGCTGTTTTTT
d_gene: .
abundance: many
j_gene: TRBJ2-2
v_gene: TRBV7-3

CDR3aa: CASSQVPNQPQHF
CDR3nt: TGTGCCAGCAGCCAAGTACCCAATCAGCCCCAGCATTTT
d_gene: .
abundance: many
j_gene: TRBJ1-5
v_gene: TRBV7-9

CDR3aa: CASDGGMNTEAFF
CDR3nt: TGTGCCAGCGACGGGGGTATGAACACTGAAGCTTTCTTT
d_gene: .
abundance: .
j_gene: TRBJ1-1
v_gene: TRBV10-3

CDR3aa: CASSLPLAGGVVEQFF
CDR3nt: TGTGCCAGCAGTTTGCCACTAGCGGGAGGGGTGGTTGAGCAGTTCTTC
d_gene: TRBD2
abundance: few
j_gene: TRBJ2-1
v_gene: TRBV28

CDR3aa: CASSGGSQNTGELFF
CDR3nt: TGTGCCAGCAGTGGAGGAAGCCAGAACACCGGGGAGCTGTTTTTT
d_gene: .
abundance: .
j_gene: TRBJ2-2
v_gene: TRBV6-4

CDR3aa: CASSASGSMGDTQYF
CDR3nt: TGTGCCAGCAGTGCTAGCGGGAGTATGGGAGATACGCAGTATTTT
d_gene: TRBD2
abundance: many
j_gene: TRBJ2-3
v_gene: TRBV2

CDR3aa: CASSIHEATNEKLFF
CDR3nt: TGTGCCAGCAGCATCCACGAGGCAACTAATGAAAAACTGTTTTTT
d_gene: .
abundance: few
j_gene: TRBJ1-4
v_gene: TRBV7-8

CDR3aa: CAWSRVKAFF
CDR3nt: TGTGCCTGGAGCAGGGTCAAAGCTTTCTTT
d_gene: .
abundance: many
j_gene: TRBJ1-1
v_gene: TRBV30

CDR3aa: CASSIDGQHSAYEQYF
CDR3nt: TGTGCCAGTAGTATAGATGGACAGCATTCGGCCTACGAGCAGTACTTC
d_gene: .
abundance: few
j_gene: TRBJ2-7
v_gene: TRBV19

CDR3aa: CSARDSGLEETQYF
CDR3nt: TGCAGTGCTAGAGATAGCGGTCTTGAAGAGACCCAGTACTTC
d_gene: .
abundance: few
j_gene: TRBJ2-5
v_gene: TRBV20-1

CDR3aa: CSAKHSWENQPQHF
CDR3nt: TGCAGTGCCAAACACTCCTGGGAGAATCAGCCCCAGCATTTT
d_gene: .
abundance: .
j_gene: TRBJ1-5
v_gene: TRBV20-1

CDR3aa: CSVTAVATYNEQFF
CDR3nt: TGCAGCGTTACTGCGGTAGCGACCTACAATGAGCAGTTCTTC
d_gene: .
abundance: .
j_gene: TRBJ2-1
v_gene: TRBV29-1

CDR3aa: CASSSRTSGYYEQYF
CDR3nt: TGTGCCAGCAGCTCTAGGACTAGCGGGTACTACGAGCAGTACTTC
d_gene: TRBD2
abundance: many
j_gene: TRBJ2-7
v_gene: TRBV13

CDR3aa: CSARIPGSYNEQFF
CDR3nt: TGCAGTGCCCGAATCCCCGGGAGCTACAATGAGCAGTTCTTC
d_gene: .
abundance: many
j_gene: TRBJ2-1
v_gene: TRBV20-1

CDR3aa: CASSLVASYEQYF
CDR3nt: TGTGCCAGCAGCTTAGTCGCGTCCTACGAGCAGTACTTC
d_gene: .
abundance: many
j_gene: TRBJ2-7
v_gene: TRBV11-3

CDR3aa: CASSGERRNQPQHF
CDR3nt: TGTGCCAGCAGTGGAGAAAGACGCAATCAGCCCCAGCATTTT
d_gene: .
abundance: .
j_gene: TRBJ1-5
v_gene: TRBV6-1

CDR3aa: CASSYDIVVGGYTF
CDR3nt: TGTGCCAGCAGTTACGATATCGTGGTCGGGGGCTACACCTTC
d_gene: .
abundance: many
j_gene: TRBJ1-2
v_gene: TRBV6-1

CDR3aa: CASSPSAAGETQCF
CDR3nt: TGTGCCAGCTCACCGTCGGCCGCGGGAGAGACCCAGTGCTTC
d_gene: TRBD2
abundance: .
j_gene: TRBJ2-5
v_gene: TRBV18

CDR3aa: CASSQGGSETQYF
CDR3nt: TGTGCCAGCAGCCAAGGCGGGTCAGAGACCCAGTACTTC
d_gene: .
abundance: few
j_gene: TRBJ2-5
v_gene: TRBV12-3/TRBV12-4

CDR3aa: CASSPTGAGAYEQYF
CDR3nt: TGTGCCAGCAGCCCGACAGGGGCAGGGGCCTACGAGCAGTACTTC
d_gene: TRBD1
abundance: many
j_gene: TRBJ2-7
v_gene: TRBV7-9

CDR3aa: CASSEGTGTDTQYF
CDR3nt: TGCGCCAGCAGTGAGGGGACAGGGACAGATACGCAGTATTTT
d_gene: TRBD1
abundance: many
j_gene: TRBJ2-3
v_gene: TRBV10-1

CDR3aa: CASSQVLQNTEAFF
CDR3nt: TGCGCCAGCAGCCAAGTACTGCAGAACACTGAAGCTTTCTTT
d_gene: .
abundance: many
j_gene: TRBJ1-1
v_gene: TRBV4-1

CDR3aa: CSAQEKTRLNEQFF
CDR3nt: TGCAGTGCCCAAGAAAAAACTAGGTTAAATGAGCAGTTCTTC
d_gene: .
abundance: few
j_gene: TRBJ2-1
v_gene: TRBV20-1

CDR3aa: CSVLTGGWTDTQYF
CDR3nt: TGCAGCGTCCTTACAGGGGGCTGGACAGATACGCAGTATTTT
d_gene: TRBD1
abundance: few
j_gene: TRBJ2-3
v_gene: TRBV29-1

CDR3aa: CSARGDYGYTF
CDR3nt: TGCAGTGCTAGGGGGGATTATGGCTACACCTTC
d_gene: .
abundance: many
j_gene: TRBJ1-2
v_gene: TRBV20-1

CDR3aa: CASTIRGDTQYF
CDR3nt: TGTGCCAGCACCATCCGGGGTGATACGCAGTATTTT
d_gene: .
abundance: many
j_gene: TRBJ2-3
v_gene: TRBV6-2/TRBV6-3

CDR3aa: CATSDWQGRDTQYF
CDR3nt: TGTGCCACCAGTGATTGGCAGGGGCGGGATACGCAGTATTTT
d_gene: .
abundance: many
j_gene: TRBJ2-3
v_gene: TRBV24-1

CDR3aa: CASSLVRSGWYNEQFF
CDR3nt: TGTGCCAGCAGCTTAGTTCGATCGGGCTGGTACAATGAGCAGTTCTTC
d_gene: .
abundance: many
j_gene: TRBJ2-1
v_gene: TRBV7-8

CDR3aa: CSVERGLAGSYNEQFF
CDR3nt: TGCAGCGTTGAGAGGGGACTAGCGGGCTCCTACAATGAGCAGTTCTTC
d_gene: TRBD2
abundance: few
j_gene: TRBJ2-1
v_gene: TRBV29-1

CDR3aa: CASSVRAGTEAFF
CDR3nt: TGTGCCAGCAGTGTGCGGGCGGGCACTGAAGCTTTCTTT
d_gene: .
abundance: many
j_gene: TRBJ1-1
v_gene: TRBV2